This TCR beta chain was documented in a study of blood T cells in healthy people across ages. The CDR3 length is 14 residues. V shed 8 bases and J shed 1 base, with 11 bases lying between them. The germline V gene encodes CDR1 LGHDT and CDR2 YNNKEL (reference sequence). A second roughly 6 to 12 cycle PCR used barcoded and J-beta primers. TCRdb redid the calling of the 5' RACE reads with MiXCR, one entry per CDR3 protein. The data contain more than 900,000 distinct CDR3 sequences, 20% to 25% of them singletons. This sample also belongs to another study, concerning T cells of mothers and their children.

This clonotype was obtained from a girl aged 2-9 years in good health. The chain joins TRBV3-1 to TRBJ1-4, with D possibly TRBD1 on 5 matching bases. The source material was blood. CDR3 loop: CASRGEQTNEKLFF. CDR3 nucleotides: TGTGCCAGCCGGGGGGAGCAAACTAATGAAAAACTGTTTTTT.